These 20 T cell receptor beta chains share one sample of origin, sequenced in a study of cytomegalovirus exposure and HLA in healthy donors. Primers for the PCR totalled 60 Vbeta and 13 Jbeta. Generated by immunoSEQ multiplex PCR, the TCRdb table keeps only in-frame clones and is missing some. The sample lists about 160,000 clones, around four fifths seen once, with 0.95% to 1.5% in the top ten. The sample was PBMCs. These receptors all stem from a woman aged 45-65 years in good health and CMV-seronegative.

This chain links TRBV19 with TRBJ2-2; no definite D call. The V gene's germline CDR1 is LNHDA and CDR2 SQIVND (reference sequence). The CDR3 sequence is 15 residues long. Trimming cost V 4 bases and J 3 bases, with 12 bases left between them. The CDR3 here is CASSSRPPYTGELFF. The CDR3, as DNA: TGTGCCAGTAGTAGCAGGCCACCCTACACCGGGGAGCTGTTTTTT.

This chain links TRBV28 with TRBJ1-2, with D perhaps TRBD1 (6 bases). Trimming stripped 5 bases from V and 4 bases from J, with 11 bases between. This CDR3 comprises 13 residues. Germline V lookup: CDR1 MDHEN, CDR2 SYDVKM. CDR3 in DNA: TGTGCCAGCAGTAAAACAGGGCCCTATGGCTACACCTTC. Protein product: CASSKTGPYGYTF.

The V call is TRBV7-2, the J call TRBJ2-3; D is perhaps TRBD1 (6 bases). Germline V gene data show CDR1 as SGHTA and CDR2 as FQGNSA. The CDR3 spans 15 residues. Trimming stripped 5 bases from V and 4 bases from J, with 16 bases between. CDR3 DNA sequence: TGTGCCAGCAGCCAAAATCTTAGGGGGTCAGATACGCAGTATTTT. This encodes CASSQNLRGSDTQYF. The variable domain in full, with the rest retrieved from reference TRBV7-2 and TRBJ2-3, is GAGVSQSPSNKVTEKGKDVELRCDPISGHTALYWYRQSLGQGLEFLIYFQGNSAPDKSGLPSDRFSAERTGGSVSTLTIQRTQQEDSAVYLCASSQNLRGSDTQYFGPGTRLTVL.

The CDR3 DNA reads TGTGCCAGCAGCCCAGGAGGGTCCCGGCACCCCTACGAGCAGTACTTC. The encoded protein is CASSPGGSRHPYEQYF. The chain has TRBV25-1 and TRBJ2-7; D is possibly TRBD2 (6 bases). CDR1 MGHDK and CDR2 SYGVNS come from the germline V gene. The ends were cut back, 6 bases at V and 2 bases at J, with 20 bases in the middle. There are 16 residues in the CDR3.

The chain has TRBV5-1 and TRBJ2-7, with a possible D match to TRBD1 (5 bases). Germline lookup yields CDR1 SGHRS and CDR2 YFSETQ. This CDR3 has 16 residues. Trimming shortened V by 1 base and J by 7 bases, and 21 bases separated the two germline ends. The CDR3 is CASSLSTTETPWEQYF. CDR3 nucleotides: TGCGCCAGCAGCTTGTCAACGACAGAGACCCCCTGGGAGCAGTACTTC.

CDR3 amino acids: CASSQDRQTHMNTEAFF. The DNA of the CDR3 is TGCGCCAGCAGCCAAGATCGGCAGACACACATGAACACTGAAGCTTTCTTT. The chain links TRBV4-3 to TRBJ1-1, with D unclear. This CDR3 region has 17 residues. CDR1 LGHNA and CDR2 YSLEER come from the germline V gene. V was pared by 0 bases and J by 0 bases, with 14 bases between.

This clone was detected once. This chain uses TRBV6-6 with TRBJ2-7; the D gene is possibly TRBD1 (7 bases). CDR3 length: 15 amino acids. V gave up 3 bases and J gave up 5 bases, with 17 bases separating them. Germline CDR1 MNHNY, CDR2 SVGAGI (reference sequence). The CDR3 region is CASSYPGGKIHEQYF. The CDR3 coding sequence is TGTGCCAGCAGTTATCCAGGGGGGAAGATCCACGAGCAGTACTTC.

This clone occurred once. J is TRBJ2-7 and V is TRBV25-1; possible D gene TRBD1, 6 bases. In germline, CDR1 is MGHDK, CDR2 SYGVNS. Between the trimmed V and J ends, which lost 4 bases and 6 bases, there was a span of 16 bases. The CDR3 has 14 amino acids. The CDR3 region is CASSVSGALREQYF. The CDR3 coding sequence is TGTGCCAGCAGTGTTTCAGGGGCTCTCCGCGAGCAGTACTTC.

The V and J genes are TRBV19 and TRBJ1-5; TRBD1 matches 8 bases. Losses at the gene ends were 10 bases for V and 4 bases for J; bases not matched to a gene: 15. Germline CDR1 and CDR2: LNHDA and SQIVND (reference sequence). The CDR3 is made up of 16 amino acids. The CDR3: CATSPRTGMGNQPQHF. The CDR3 DNA sequence: TGTGCCACCAGCCCCAGGACAGGGATGGGGAATCAGCCCCAGCATTTT.

This clone came up many times. The chain combines TRBV6-4 with TRBJ2-1; 8 positions match TRBD2. The V gene's germline CDR1 is MRHNA and CDR2 SNTAGT. The CDR3 covers 13 residues. V shed 6 bases and J 9 bases; nucleotides not matched to a gene: 7. The CDR3 spells CASSEAGEREQFF. CDR3 nucleotide sequence: TGTGCCAGCAGCGAAGCGGGAGAGCGTGAGCAGTTCTTC.

With regard to this clone: Sequence at one end of the junction differs from germline and may be a read error. The CDR3: CATSIWAGTSSSYEQYF. The CDR3, as DNA: TGTGCCACCAGTATCTGGGCCGGGACTAGTAGCTCCTACGAGCAGTACTTC. The V and J genes are TRBV10-3 and TRBJ2-7, with 8 bases that match TRBD2. The CDR3 consists of 17 residues. Looked up from germline, CDR1 is ENHRY and CDR2 is SYGVKD.

The V and J genes are TRBV28 and TRBJ1-3; D may be TRBD1 (5 bases). Germline V gene data show CDR1 as MDHEN and CDR2 as SYDVKM. V was shortened by 10 bases and J by 0 bases, with 16 bases between the two germline ends. CDR3 length equals 15 residues. The chain's CDR3 is CATGGGKSSGNTIYF. The CDR3, as DNA: TGTGCCACCGGGGGGGGGAAGAGCTCTGGAAACACCATATATTTT.

This clone was detected a few times. This chain connects TRBV28 to TRBJ1-2; D unclear. The CDR3 loop spans 10 amino acids. CDR1 MDHEN and CDR2 SYDVKM come from the germline V gene. V lost 5 bases and J lost 7, with 5 bases in between. The DNA for the CDR3 is TGTGCCAGCAGTGGGCCTGGCTACACCTTC. This sequence encodes CASSGPGYTF.

The rearrangement uses TRBV2 and TRBJ2-5; D is possibly TRBD2 (5 bases). The CDR3 contains 14 residues. The germline V gene has CDR1 SNHLY and CDR2 FYNNEI. V dropped 6 bases and J dropped 5 bases, with 16 bases sitting between them. CDR3: CASSKLVSAETQYF. CDR3 DNA sequence: TGTGCCAGCAGCAAACTAGTTAGCGCCGAGACCCAGTACTTC.

Notes on this clone: This sample includes further DNA sequences coding for the same CDR3. The chain links TRBV7-9 to TRBJ2-5, with a weak D call TRBD1 (6 bases). V lost 5 bases and J 5 bases, leaving 9 bases between the germline ends. There are 12 residues in the CDR3. Looked up from germline, CDR1 is SEHNR and CDR2 is FQNEAQ (reference sequence). The CDR3 DNA is TGTGCCAGCAGCCCACAGGGTGAGACCCAGTACTTC. Its protein is CASSPQGETQYF. The full variable domain, its missing parts supplied by reference TRBV7-9 and TRBJ2-5, is DTGVSQNPRHKITKRGQNVTFRCDPISEHNRLYWYRQTLGQGPEFLTYFQNEAQLEKSRLLSDRFSAERPKGSFSTLEIQRTEQGDSAMYLCASSPQGETQYFGPGTRLLVL.

The chain carries TRBV21-1 and TRBJ1-1. TRBV21-1 is labeled a pseudogene. The CDR3 covers 15 residues. CDR3 sequence (DNA): TGTGCCCCAACCCCCCAGAGGATTCGGAACACTGAAGCTTTCTTT. Protein: CAPTPQRIRNTEAFF.

The gene calls are TRBV28 and TRBJ1-3, with D hard to call. The V end was cut by 8 bases, the J end by 0 bases, with 8 bases between. The CDR3 spans 13 residues. The V gene's germline CDR1 is MDHEN and CDR2 SYDVKM. CDR3 amino acids: CASGELSGNTIYF. CDR3 coding DNA: TGTGCCAGCGGGGAGCTCTCTGGAAACACCATATATTTT.

This clone was recorded once. The chain recombines TRBV5-4 with TRBJ2-1; TRBD2 aligns across 8 bases. The CDR3 is made up of 19 amino acids. The germline V gene has CDR1 SGHNT and CDR2 YYREEE (reference sequence). Trimming removed 0 bases from V and 8 bases from J; junction bases left unmatched: 19. The DNA of the CDR3 is TGTGCCAGCAGCTTGGAACAGGGTAGAAGCTGGACTAGCACTCATGAGCAGTTCTTC. The encoded protein is CASSLEQGRSWTSTHEQFF.

The chain employs TRBV2 and TRBJ2-7, with 7 positions matching TRBD2. The V gene's germline CDR1 is SNHLY and CDR2 FYNNEI. The CDR3 totals 13 residues. V lost 7 bases, J lost 3 bases, and 6 bases stayed unmatched. The DNA of the CDR3 is TGTGCCAGCAACCCTAGCGGTAGCTACGAGCAGTACTTC. Its translation: CASNPSGSYEQYF. Full variable domain (outside the CDR3, taken from reference TRBV2 and TRBJ2-7): EPEVTQTPSHQVTQMGQEVILRCVPISNHLYFYWYRQILGQKVEFLVSFYNNEISEKSEIFDDQFSVERPDGSNFTLKIRSTKLEDSAMYFCASNPSGSYEQYFGPGTRLTVT.

The V call is TRBV30, the J call TRBJ2-2; 8 positions agree with TRBD1. Germline loops: CDR1 GTSNPN, CDR2 SVGIG (reference sequence). Unmatched junction bases numbered 11, after V lost 2 bases and J lost 0 bases. The CDR3 consists of 18 residues. The CDR3 DNA reads TGTGCCTGGAGTATGGGACAGGATCGTCCCACGAACACCGGGGAGCTGTTTTTT. It codes for CAWSMGQDRPTNTGELFF.